Detailed here is one T cell receptor beta chain. What it binds is not known. The data derive from a study of T cell responses to AZD1222 COVID-19 vaccine. Study results and caveats: No day 14 peak samples; only post-peak repertoires were characterized. White British donors predominated, females outnumbered males, and clonal diversity was possibly underestimated. At study baseline, merely five or six AZD1222 recipients were seropositive. Dominant CD4 TCR responses targeted spike regions 160-218 and 743-854.

Germline CDR1 SGDLS, CDR2 YYNGEE. Trimming removed 2 bases from V and 8 bases from J; junction bases left unmatched: 4. The CDR3 covers 13 residues. Sequencing used immunoSEQ multiplex PCR; TCRdb keeps in-frame clones, though not all of them. The table has about 120,000 clones, roughly 93% seen once; the top ten hold 1.7%. This specimen was peripheral blood, taken on day 0 of AZD1222 vaccination. The V call is TRBV9, the J call TRBJ2-1; 7 bases map to TRBD2. The clonotype comes from an adult in good health. The CDR3 loop is CASSVGGMDEQFF. CDR3 in DNA: TGTGCCAGCAGCGTCGGGGGGATGGATGAGCAGTTCTTC.